The clone carrying this T cell receptor (beta chain) was observed a handful of times. Repertoires were generated with immunoSEQ multiplex PCR, while TCRdb's copy carries only in-frame clones and drops some. The repertoire holds over 200,000 clones, with over 65% as singletons. The CDR3 spans 13 residues. The ends were cut back, 5 bases at V and 2 bases at J, with 7 bases in the middle. The data originate from a study of blood T cell repertoires in COVID-19. The sample taken for sequencing was peripheral blood. The rearrangement uses TRBV12-3 or TRBV12-4 and TRBJ2-1, with no clear D. This TCR was sampled from a woman in her seventies with active or convalescent COVID-19. The CDR3 sequence is CASSPLAYNEQFF. The CDR3 DNA follows: TGTGCCAGCAGTCCCCTAGCCTACAATGAGCAGTTCTTC.